The 14 T cell receptor beta chains in this list originate from one sample, sequenced in a study of blood T cell repertoires in COVID-19. TCRdb keeps only in-frame clones here, not all; method: immunoSEQ multiplex PCR. The table has almost 200,000 clones, 85% to 90% seen once. The sample consisted of peripheral blood. The receptors originated from a woman aged 65 to 85 with acute or convalescent COVID-19.

The chain is built from TRBV28 and TRBJ1-1; possibly TRBD1 for D (5 bases). V lost 6 bases, J lost 7 bases, and 9 bases lay in between. Germline V gene lookup returns CDR1 MDHEN and CDR2 SYDVKM. The CDR3 length is 11 residues. CDR3 residues: CASSLQGEAFF. The CDR3 DNA reads TGTGCCAGCAGCCTTCAGGGTGAAGCTTTCTTT.

The chain joins TRBV2 to TRBJ2-1; 10 bases map to TRBD2. Losses at the gene ends were 5 bases for V and 9 bases for J; bases not matched to a gene: 7. Germline CDR1 reads SNHLY; CDR2 reads FYNNEI. The CDR3 has 14 amino acids. This CDR3 is CASSRELAGSEQFF. For the CDR3, the DNA is TGTGCCAGCAGTAGGGAACTAGCGGGGTCTGAGCAGTTCTTC.

V and J are TRBV14 and TRBJ2-1; D unresolved. Germline V CDR1 and CDR2: SGHDN, FVKESK. The V gene lost 4 bases and the J gene lost 6 bases, with 13 bases spanning the gap. The CDR3 extends over 14 amino acids. The CDR3 nucleotides read TGTGCCAGCAGCCTTTTAGCAACATTCAATGAGCAGTTCTTC. Amino acids: CASSLLATFNEQFF.

This sequence joins TRBV19 and TRBJ2-2; D possibly corresponds to TRBD1 (6 bases). The CDR3 spans 15 residues. V was cut by 4 bases and J by 9 bases, with 18 bases left in between. Germline V gene data show CDR1 as LNHDA and CDR2 as SQIVND (reference sequence). The CDR3 reads CASSTAPGQHRELFF. CDR3 DNA sequence: TGTGCCAGTAGTACCGCACCTGGACAGCACCGGGAGCTGTTTTTT.

The V and J genes are TRBV5-4 and TRBJ1-4, with D maybe TRBD1 (5 bases). The CDR3 runs 15 residues. V lost 0 bases, J lost 6 bases, and 12 bases lay in between. The germline CDR1 and CDR2 sequences are SGHNT and YYREEE (reference sequence). CDR3 in amino acids: CASSLVGTGDEKLFF. As DNA, the CDR3 is TGTGCCAGCAGCTTGGTAGGGACTGGCGATGAAAAACTGTTTTTT.

The rearrangement joins TRBV10-3 to TRBJ2-6; TRBD2 is a possible D gene (6 bases). The CDR3 has 17 amino acids. The V end lost 0 bases, the J end lost 0 bases, and 9 bases lay between the germline ends. Germline assignment: CDR1 ENHRY and CDR2 SYGVKD. The CDR3 DNA is TGTGCCATCAGTGAGTCTGACGGGAGCTCTGGGGCCAACGTCCTGACTTTC. Encoded protein: CAISESDGSSGANVLTF.

This chain links TRBV24-1 with TRBJ2-3; D unresolved. Germline V lookup: CDR1 KGHDR, CDR2 SFDVKD. The CDR3 length is 14 residues. V dropped 4 bases and J dropped 0 bases, with 7 bases sitting between them. CDR3 sequence reads: CATSERSSTDTQYF. The DNA of the CDR3 is TGTGCCACCAGTGAGCGGAGTAGCACAGATACGCAGTATTTT.

This clone appeared once. V and J are TRBV14 and TRBJ2-3; the match to TRBD2 covers 7 bases. Germline values: CDR1 SGHDN, CDR2 FVKESK. V lost 4 bases to trimming and J lost 6 bases; unmatched junction nucleotides: 4. The CDR3 is 13 residues long. CDR3 DNA: TGTGCCAGCAGCCTACTGGGGGGGGATACGCAGTATTTT. Protein sequence: CASSLLGGDTQYF.

This clone was detected only a few times. The V gene is TRBV6-5, the J gene TRBJ2-1; 8 bases match TRBD2. CDR3 length: 15 residues. Germline values: CDR1 MNHEY, CDR2 SVGAGI. V lost 4 bases and J lost 6; bases outside the gene matches: 8. As DNA, the CDR3 is TGTGCCAGCAGTTCCCGGGGGGGCCGGATCAATGAGCAGTTCTTC. Protein product: CASSSRGGRINEQFF.

This sequence joins TRBV5-1 and TRBJ2-3; 9 nucleotides match TRBD2. Per the germline V gene, CDR1 is SGHRS and CDR2 is YFSETQ. Losses at the gene ends were 4 bases for V and 2 bases for J; bases not matched to a gene: 5. CDR3 size: 15 residues. DNA of the CDR3: TGCGCCAGCAGCCCGACTAGCGGATACACAGATACGCAGTATTTT. Its translation: CASSPTSGYTDTQYF.

DNA of the CDR3: TGTGCCAGCAGCCCCCCCCTAAGCTCCTACAATGAGCAGTTCTTC. This gives the protein CASSPPLSSYNEQFF. The chain recombines TRBV28 with TRBJ2-1; D uncertain. Looked up from germline, CDR1 is MDHEN and CDR2 is SYDVKM. V was trimmed by 6 bases and J by 0 bases, leaving 12 bases between them. The CDR3 sequence is 15 residues long.

This chain uses TRBV27 with TRBJ2-5; 9 bases are a match to TRBD1. The CDR3 runs 13 residues. The V segment lost 6 bases and the J segment 3 bases; nucleotides outside the gene matches: 2. Per germline, CDR1 MNHEY and CDR2 SMNVEV (reference sequence). The CDR3 loop reads CASRRQGEETQYF. Written as DNA, the CDR3 is TGTGCCAGCAGGAGACAGGGGGAAGAGACCCAGTACTTC.

The CDR3 region has the DNA TGTGCCAGTAGTATATCGGGGCAGGGGTCCTACGAGCAGTACTTC. This encodes CASSISGQGSYEQYF. The chain has TRBV19 and TRBJ2-7, with a possible D match to TRBD1 (6 bases). CDR1 is LNHDA, CDR2 SQIVND, per germline (reference sequence). The CDR3 sequence is 15 residues long. With 2 bases removed from V and 1 base from J, the gap between germline ends came to 12 bases.

V gene TRBV7-9 combines with J gene TRBJ2-1; 11 bases map to TRBD2. V lost 0 bases, J lost 4 bases, and 5 bases stayed unmatched. Germline values: CDR1 SEHNR, CDR2 FQNEAQ (reference sequence). There are 17 residues in the CDR3. This chain's CDR3 is CASSLAVLAGGYNEQFF. The CDR3 nucleotides read TGTGCCAGCAGCTTAGCGGTTCTAGCGGGAGGATACAATGAGCAGTTCTTC.